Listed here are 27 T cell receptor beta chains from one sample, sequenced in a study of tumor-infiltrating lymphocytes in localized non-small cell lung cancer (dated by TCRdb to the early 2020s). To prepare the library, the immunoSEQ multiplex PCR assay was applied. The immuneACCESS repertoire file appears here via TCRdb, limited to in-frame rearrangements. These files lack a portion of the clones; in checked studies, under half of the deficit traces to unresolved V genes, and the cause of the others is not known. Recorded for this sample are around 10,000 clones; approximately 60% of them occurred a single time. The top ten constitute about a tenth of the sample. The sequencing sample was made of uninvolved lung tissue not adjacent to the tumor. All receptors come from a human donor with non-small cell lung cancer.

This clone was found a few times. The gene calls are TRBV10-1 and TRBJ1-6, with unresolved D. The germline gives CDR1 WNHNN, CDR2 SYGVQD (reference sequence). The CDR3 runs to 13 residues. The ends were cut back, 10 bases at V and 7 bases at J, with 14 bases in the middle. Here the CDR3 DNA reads TGCGCCACCTGGGAAAGTTCGAATTCACCCCTCCACTTT. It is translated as CATWESSNSPLHF.

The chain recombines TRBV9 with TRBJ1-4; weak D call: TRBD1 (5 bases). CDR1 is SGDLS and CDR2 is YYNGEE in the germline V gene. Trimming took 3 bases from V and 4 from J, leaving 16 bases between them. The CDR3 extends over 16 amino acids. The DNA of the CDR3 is TGTGCCAGCAGCGGGGGGACGGATTGGGTTAATGAAAAACTGTTTTTT. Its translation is CASSGGTDWVNEKLFF.

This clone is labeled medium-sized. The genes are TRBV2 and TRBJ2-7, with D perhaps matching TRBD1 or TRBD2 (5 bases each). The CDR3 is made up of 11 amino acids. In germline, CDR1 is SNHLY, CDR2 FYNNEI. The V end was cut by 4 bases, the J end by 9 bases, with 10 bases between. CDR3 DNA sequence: TGTGCCAGCAGTGTCATGAGGGGGCAGTACTTC. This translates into CASSVMRGQYF.

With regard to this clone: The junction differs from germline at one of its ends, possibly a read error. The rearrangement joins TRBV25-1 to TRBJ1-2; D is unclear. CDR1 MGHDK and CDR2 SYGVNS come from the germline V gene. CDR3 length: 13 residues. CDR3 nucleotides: TGTGCCAGCAGTAGCTTAGGGAACTCTGGCTACACCTTC. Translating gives CASSSLGNSGYTF.

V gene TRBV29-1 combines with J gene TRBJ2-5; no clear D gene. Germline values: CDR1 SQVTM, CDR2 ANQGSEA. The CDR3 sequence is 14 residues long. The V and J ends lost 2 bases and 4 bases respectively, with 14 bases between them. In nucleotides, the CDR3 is TGCAGCGTTGAATGGTGGGGTAAGCCAGAGACCCAGTACTTC. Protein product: CSVEWWGKPETQYF.

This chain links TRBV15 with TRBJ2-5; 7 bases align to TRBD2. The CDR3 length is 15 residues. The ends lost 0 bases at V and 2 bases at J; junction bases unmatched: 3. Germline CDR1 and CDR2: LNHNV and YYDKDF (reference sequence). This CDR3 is CATSREGGIQETQYF. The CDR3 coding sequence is TGTGCCACCAGCAGAGAGGGGGGGATTCAAGAGACCCAGTACTTC.

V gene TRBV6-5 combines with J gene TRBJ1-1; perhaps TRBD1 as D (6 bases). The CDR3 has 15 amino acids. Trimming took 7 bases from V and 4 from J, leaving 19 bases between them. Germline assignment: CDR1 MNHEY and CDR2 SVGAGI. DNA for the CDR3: TGTGCCAGCATGCTCTCTGGAGGGGGGCGCACTGAAGCTTTCTTT. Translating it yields CASMLSGGGRTEAFF.

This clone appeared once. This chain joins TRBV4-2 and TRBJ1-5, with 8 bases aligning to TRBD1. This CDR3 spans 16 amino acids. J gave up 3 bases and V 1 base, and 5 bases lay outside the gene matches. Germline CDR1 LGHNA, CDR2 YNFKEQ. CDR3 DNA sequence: TGTGCCAGCAGCCAAGCCGTTCAGGGGGCCAATCAGCCCCAGCATTTT. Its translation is CASSQAVQGANQPQHF.

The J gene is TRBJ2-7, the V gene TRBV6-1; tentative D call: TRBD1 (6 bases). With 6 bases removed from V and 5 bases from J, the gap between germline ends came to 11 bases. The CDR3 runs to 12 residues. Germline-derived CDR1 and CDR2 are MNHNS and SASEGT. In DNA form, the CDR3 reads TGTGCCAGCAGGGTACACAGGGACGAGCAGTACTTC. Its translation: CASRVHRDEQYF.

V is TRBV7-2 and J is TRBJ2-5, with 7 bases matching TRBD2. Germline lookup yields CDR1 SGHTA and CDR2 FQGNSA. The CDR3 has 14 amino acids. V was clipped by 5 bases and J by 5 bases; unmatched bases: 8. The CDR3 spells CASSIRLARETQYF. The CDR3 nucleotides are TGTGCCAGCAGCATACGACTAGCCCGGGAGACCCAGTACTTC.

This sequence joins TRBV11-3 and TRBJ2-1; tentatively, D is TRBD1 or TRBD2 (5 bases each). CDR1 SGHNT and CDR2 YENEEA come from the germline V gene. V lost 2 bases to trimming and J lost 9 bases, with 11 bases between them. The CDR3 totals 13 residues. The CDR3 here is CASSLWGRGEQFF. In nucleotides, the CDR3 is TGTGCCAGCAGCTTATGGGGACGGGGTGAGCAGTTCTTC. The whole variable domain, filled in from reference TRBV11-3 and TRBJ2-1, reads EAGVVQSPRYKIIEKKQPVAFWCNPISGHNTLYWYLQNLGQGPELLIRYENEEAVDDSQLPKDRFSAERLKGVDSTLKIQPAELGDSAVYLCASSLWGRGEQFFGPGTRLTVL.

The CDR3 loop reads CASTLGLARSGELFF. Written as DNA, the CDR3 is TGTGCCAGCACCCTGGGACTAGCGAGATCCGGGGAGCTGTTTTTT. This rearrangement joins TRBV28 to TRBJ2-2, with TRBD2 matching over 10 bases. V lost 7 bases and J lost 6; bases outside the gene matches: 8. This CDR3 is 15 amino acids long. Germline V gives CDR1 MDHEN, CDR2 SYDVKM.

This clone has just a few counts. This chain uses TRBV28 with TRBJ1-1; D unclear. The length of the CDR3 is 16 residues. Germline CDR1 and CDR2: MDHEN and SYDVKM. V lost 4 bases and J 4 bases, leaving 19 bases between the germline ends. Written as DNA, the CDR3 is TGTGCCAGCAGTTCACCTCTTGGTGCGGGGTTCACTGAAGCTTTCTTT. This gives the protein CASSSPLGAGFTEAFF.

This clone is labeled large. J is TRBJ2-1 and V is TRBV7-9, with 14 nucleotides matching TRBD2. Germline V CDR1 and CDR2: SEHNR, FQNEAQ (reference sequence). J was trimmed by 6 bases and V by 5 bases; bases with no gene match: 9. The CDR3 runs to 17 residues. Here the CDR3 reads CASSPRRLAGGRNEQFF. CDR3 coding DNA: TGTGCCAGCAGCCCACGGAGACTAGCGGGGGGGCGCAATGAGCAGTTCTTC.

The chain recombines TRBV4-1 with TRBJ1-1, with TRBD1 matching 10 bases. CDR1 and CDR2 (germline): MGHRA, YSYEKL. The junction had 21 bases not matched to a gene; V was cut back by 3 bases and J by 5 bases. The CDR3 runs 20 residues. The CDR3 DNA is TGCGCCAGCAGCCAGGGTATGTGGGCGAGACAGGGGGCGGATAGGACTGAAGCTTTCTTT. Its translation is CASSQGMWARQGADRTEAFF.

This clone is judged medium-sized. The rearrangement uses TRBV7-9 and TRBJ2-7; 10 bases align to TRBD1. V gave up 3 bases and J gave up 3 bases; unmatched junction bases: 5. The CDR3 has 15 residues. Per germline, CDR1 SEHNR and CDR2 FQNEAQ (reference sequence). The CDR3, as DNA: TGTGCCAGCAGCTTCCGTGGACAGGGGGACTACGAGCAGTACTTC. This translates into CASSFRGQGDYEQYF.

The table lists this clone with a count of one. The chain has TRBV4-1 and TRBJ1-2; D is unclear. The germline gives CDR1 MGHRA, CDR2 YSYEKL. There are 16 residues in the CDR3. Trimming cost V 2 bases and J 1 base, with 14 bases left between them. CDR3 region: CASSQPDATFNYGYTF. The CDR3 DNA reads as TGCGCCAGCAGCCAACCGGACGCAACTTTTAACTATGGCTACACCTTC.

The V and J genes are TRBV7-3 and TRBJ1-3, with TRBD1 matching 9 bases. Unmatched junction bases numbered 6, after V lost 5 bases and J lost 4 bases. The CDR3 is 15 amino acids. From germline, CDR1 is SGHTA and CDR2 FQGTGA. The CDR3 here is CASSPGTGLGNTIYF. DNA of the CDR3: TGTGCCAGCAGCCCCGGGACAGGGCTGGGAAACACCATATATTTT. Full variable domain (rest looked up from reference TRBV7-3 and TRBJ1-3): GAGVSQTPSNKVTEKGKYVELRCDPISGHTALYWYRQSLGQGPEFLIYFQGTGAADDSGLPNDRFFAVRPEGSVSTLKIQRTERGDSAVYLCASSPGTGLGNTIYFGEGSWLTVV.

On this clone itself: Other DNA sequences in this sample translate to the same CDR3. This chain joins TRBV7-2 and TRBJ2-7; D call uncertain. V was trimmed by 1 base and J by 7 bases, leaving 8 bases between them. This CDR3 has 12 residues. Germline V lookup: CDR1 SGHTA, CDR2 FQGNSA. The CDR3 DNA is TGTGCCAGCAGCTTAGGGGTCGGGGAGCAGTACTTC. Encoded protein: CASSLGVGEQYF.

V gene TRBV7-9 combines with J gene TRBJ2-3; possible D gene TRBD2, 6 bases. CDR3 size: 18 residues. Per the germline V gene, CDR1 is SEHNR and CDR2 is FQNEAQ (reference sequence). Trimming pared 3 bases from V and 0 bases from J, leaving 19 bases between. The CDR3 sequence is CASSLGDGSPYSTDTQYF. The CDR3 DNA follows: TGTGCCAGCAGCTTGGGGGACGGGAGCCCCTATAGCACAGATACGCAGTATTTT.

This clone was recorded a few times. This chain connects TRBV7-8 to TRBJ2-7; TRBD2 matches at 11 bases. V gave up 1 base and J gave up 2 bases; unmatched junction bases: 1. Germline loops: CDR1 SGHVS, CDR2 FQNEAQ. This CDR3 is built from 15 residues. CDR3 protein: CASSLGLAGTYEQYF. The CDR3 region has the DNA TGTGCCAGCAGCTTAGGACTAGCGGGGACCTACGAGCAGTACTTC.

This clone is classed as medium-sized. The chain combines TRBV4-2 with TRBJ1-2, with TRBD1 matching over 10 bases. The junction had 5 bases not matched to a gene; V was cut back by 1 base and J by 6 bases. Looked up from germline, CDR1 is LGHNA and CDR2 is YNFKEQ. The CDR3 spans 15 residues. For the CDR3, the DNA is TGTGCCAGCAGCCAAGCGACAGGGGGCGCCCATGGCTACACCTTC. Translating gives CASSQATGGAHGYTF.

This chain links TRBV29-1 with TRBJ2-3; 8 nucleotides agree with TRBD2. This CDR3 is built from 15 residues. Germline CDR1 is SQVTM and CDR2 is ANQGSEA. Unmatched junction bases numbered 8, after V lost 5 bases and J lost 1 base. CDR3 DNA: TGCAGCGTTTGTTTCGGGGGGGCCGGCACAGATACGCAGTATTTT. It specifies CSVCFGGAGTDTQYF.

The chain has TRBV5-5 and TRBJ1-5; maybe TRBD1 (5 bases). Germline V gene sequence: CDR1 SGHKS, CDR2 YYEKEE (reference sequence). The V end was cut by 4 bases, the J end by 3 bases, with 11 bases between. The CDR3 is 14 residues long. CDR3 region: CASSPGTDNQPQHF. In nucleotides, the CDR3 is TGTGCCAGCAGCCCCGGGACGGACAATCAGCCCCAGCATTTT.

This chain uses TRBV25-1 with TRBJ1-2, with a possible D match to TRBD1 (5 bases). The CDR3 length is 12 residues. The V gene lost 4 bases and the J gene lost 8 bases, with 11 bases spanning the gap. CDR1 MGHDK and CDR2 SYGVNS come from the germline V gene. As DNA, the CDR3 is TGTGCCAGCAGTGTCCAGGGTAAAGGCTACACCTTC. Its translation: CASSVQGKGYTF.

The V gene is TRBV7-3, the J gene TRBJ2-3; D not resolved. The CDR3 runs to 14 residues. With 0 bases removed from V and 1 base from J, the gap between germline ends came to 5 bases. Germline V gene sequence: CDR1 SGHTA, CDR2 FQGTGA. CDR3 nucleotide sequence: TGTGCCAGCAGCTTAACGGGCGGCACAGATACGCAGTATTTT. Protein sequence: CASSLTGGTDTQYF.

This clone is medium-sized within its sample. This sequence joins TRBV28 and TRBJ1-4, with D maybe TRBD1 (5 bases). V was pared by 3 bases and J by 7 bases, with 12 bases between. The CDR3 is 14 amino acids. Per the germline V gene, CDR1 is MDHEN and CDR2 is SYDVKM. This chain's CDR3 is CASSFSGGGEKLFF. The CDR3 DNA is TGTGCCAGCAGTTTTTCGGGGGGTGGTGAAAAACTGTTTTTT.